This T cell receptor beta chain emerged from a study of cytomegalovirus exposure and HLA in healthy donors. Findings and caveats of the study: One variant, a missense change in DCLRE1C, was linked in a later analysis to TCR beta V- and J-gene trimming. The classifier reportedly diagnosed cytomegalovirus status with high specificity and sensitivity. In an earlier analysis, most TCR beta V segments were productive about 87% or about 30% of the time.

A note on this clone: Antigen: not known.

The germline V and J ends were trimmed by 7 bases and 2 bases, with 4 bases remaining between them. The CDR3 totals 11 residues. Germline assignment: CDR1 MDHEN and CDR2 SYDVKM. The PCR used 60 Vbeta and 13 Jbeta primers. The protocol was immunoSEQ multiplex PCR, while the TCRdb copy is restricted to in-frame clones and leaves out a portion. This repertoire shows about 120,000 clones, about four fifths found once; its top ten account for around 8%. The source material was PBMCs. The rearrangement joins TRBV28 to TRBJ2-3, with unresolved D. This clonotype was sampled from a female donor in good health and CMV-seropositive. CDR3 loop: CASTLTDTQYF. CDR3 in DNA: TGTGCCAGCACCCTCACAGATACGCAGTATTTT.